The 13 T cell receptor beta chains below all came from one sample that was sequenced in a study of cytomegalovirus exposure and HLA in healthy donors. Researchers ran the PCR with 60 Vbeta and 13 Jbeta primers. Profiling relied on immunoSEQ multiplex PCR, and the TCRdb table lists in-frame clones only, not all of them. The listing records 100,000 to 150,000 clones. Source material: PBMCs. These receptors all stem from a man between 18 and 29 years old in good health and CMV-seronegative.

The chain uses TRBV6-1 and TRBJ2-5, with a tentative D call TRBD1 (6 bases). The CDR3 totals 15 residues. The germline CDR1 and CDR2 sequences are MNHNS and SASEGT. V lost 0 bases and J 5 bases, leaving 13 bases between the germline ends. In DNA form, the CDR3 reads TGTGCCAGCAGTGAAGCTGCAGGGGCTTATGAGACCCAGTACTTC. Encoded protein: CASSEAAGAYETQYF.

The rearrangement uses TRBV5-1 and TRBJ1-2, with 8 bases lining up with TRBD1. CDR1 and CDR2 (germline): SGHRS, YFSETQ. The CDR3 is 16 residues long. The J segment lost 2 bases and the V segment lost 4 bases, leaving 10 bases of the junction unmatched. The DNA of the CDR3 is TGCGCCAGCAGCGTAACCGGGACAGGAACAAACTATGGCTACACCTTC. Translation: CASSVTGTGTNYGYTF.

V and J are TRBV19 and TRBJ2-2; D possibly corresponds to TRBD2 (5 bases). Trimming took 7 bases from V and 2 from J, leaving 17 bases between them. The CDR3 runs 16 residues. Germline CDR1 LNHDA, CDR2 SQIVND (reference sequence). The CDR3 loop is CASKSGGWGNTGELFF. The CDR3 coding sequence is TGTGCCAGTAAGTCTGGAGGTTGGGGAAACACCGGGGAGCTGTTTTTT.

The chain joins TRBV7-9 to TRBJ1-2; D is perhaps TRBD1 (5 bases). This CDR3 has 12 amino acids. The V gene lost 3 bases and the J gene lost 4 bases, with 6 bases spanning the gap. The V gene's germline CDR1 is SEHNR and CDR2 FQNEAQ (reference sequence). The CDR3 coding sequence is TGTGCCAGCAGCTTCACAGGCTATGGCTACACCTTC. Translating gives CASSFTGYGYTF.

The chain is built from TRBV29-1 and TRBJ1-4; 7 bases fit TRBD1. This CDR3 contains 17 residues. The V and J ends lost 4 bases and 7 bases, in that order; junction bases with no gene match: 18. Germline V gives CDR1 SQVTM, CDR2 ANQGSEA. CDR3 amino acids: CSVATMGSGTDTEKLFF. The CDR3 DNA follows: TGCAGCGTTGCCACGATGGGCTCCGGGACAGATACTGAAAAACTGTTTTTT.

The rearrangement links TRBV5-1 to TRBJ2-3; D may be TRBD1 (6 bases). Trimming cost V 7 bases and J 0 bases, with 15 bases left between them. This CDR3 spans 15 amino acids. In germline, CDR1 is SGHRS, CDR2 YFSETQ. The CDR3 DNA follows: TGCGCCAGCCGAAGGGGGATCCCTAGCACAGATACGCAGTATTTT. Translating gives CASRRGIPSTDTQYF.

J is TRBJ2-4 and V is TRBV5-5; TRBD1 aligns across 10 bases. Germline CDR1 reads SGHKS; CDR2 reads YYEKEE (reference sequence). This CDR3 has 14 residues. J lost 9 bases, V lost 3 bases, and 6 bases had no gene match. The CDR3 DNA reads TGTGCCAGCAGCTCCGGGACAGGGGAGGGCATTCAGTACTTC. This gives the protein CASSSGTGEGIQYF.

The J gene is TRBJ1-2, the V gene TRBV9, with 7 positions matching TRBD1. The CDR3 has 15 residues. CDR1 and CDR2 (germline): SGDLS, YYNGEE. The junction had 10 bases not matched to a gene; V was cut back by 4 bases and J by 4 bases. The CDR3 DNA sequence: TGTGCCAGCAGCCCCCGGGACAGTCCGTTCTATGGCTACACCTTC. Its protein is CASSPRDSPFYGYTF.

This rearrangement joins TRBV5-6 to TRBJ2-6; 7 bases map to TRBD1. The CDR3 contains 16 residues. Losses at the gene ends were 4 bases for V and 0 bases for J; bases not matched to a gene: 4. Germline loops: CDR1 SGHDT, CDR2 YYEEEE. The CDR3, as DNA: TGTGCCAGCAGCCCGGGACAGAACTCTGGGGCCAACGTCCTGACTTTC. Amino acid sequence: CASSPGQNSGANVLTF.

V is TRBV9 and J is TRBJ2-7; a weak D match, TRBD2 (6 bases). This CDR3 contains 16 residues. V lost 4 bases and J 0 bases, leaving 17 bases between the germline ends. Germline CDR1 reads SGDLS; CDR2 reads YYNGEE. The DNA for the CDR3 is TGTGCCAGCAGCCCCCGGAGGAGGGCTAACTCCTACGAGCAGTACTTC. Translation: CASSPRRRANSYEQYF.

This chain connects TRBV5-6 to TRBJ1-1, with D perhaps TRBD1 (5 bases). Germline CDR1 reads SGHDT; CDR2 reads YYEEEE. Between the trimmed V and J ends, which lost 4 bases and 3 bases, there was a span of 16 bases. This CDR3 comprises 15 residues. CDR3 sequence (DNA): TGTGCCAGCAGCACCGGAGGGGTTGGGGACACTGAAGCTTTCTTT. Translation: CASSTGGVGDTEAFF.

The gene calls are TRBV7-8 and TRBJ2-5; tentatively, D is TRBD1 (5 bases). The CDR3 totals 15 residues. Trimming stripped 8 bases from V and 1 base from J, with 17 bases between. The germline V gene has CDR1 SGHVS and CDR2 FQNEAQ. The CDR3, as DNA: TGTGCCAGCGGAACAATAGGGGCAGTCCAAGAGACCCAGTACTTC. Protein: CASGTIGAVQETQYF.

The gene calls are TRBV7-3 and TRBJ1-1; D perhaps matches TRBD1 (5 bases). V gave up 5 bases and J gave up 7 bases, with 14 bases separating them. The germline CDR1 and CDR2 sequences are SGHTA and FQGTGA. The CDR3 totals 13 residues. As DNA, the CDR3 is TGTGCCAGCAGCCCCCATATGGGGGGTGAAGCTTTCTTT. Amino acids: CASSPHMGGEAFF.